Reported below is one T cell receptor (beta chain). The sample belongs to a study of blood T cell repertoires in COVID-19. Study in general: Samples came from the United States, Italy and Spain, spanning acute and convalescent COVID-19.

As originally analysed: The assay estimated nucleated cells by amplifying reference gene primers. Assay used: immunoSEQ multiplex PCR; TCRdb lists only in-frame clones, some missing. That table furnishes V, J and clone size, whereas the DNA furnished D and trimming. The table has approximately 240,000 clones, 82% seen once. Germline V CDR1 and CDR2: SNHLY, FYNNEI. V was pared by 6 bases and J by 8 bases, with 10 bases of the junction left unmatched. CDR3 length: 15 amino acids. The sample consisted of peripheral blood. The TCR originated in a woman at least 80 years old with active or convalescent COVID-19. The chain recombines TRBV2 with TRBJ1-6; TRBD1 agrees at 7 bases. The CDR3 loop reads CASSGGTEGYSPLHF. The CDR3 nucleotides are TGTGCCAGCAGCGGTGGGACAGAGGGGTATTCACCCCTCCACTTT.